This T cell receptor (beta chain) was sequenced in a study of blood T cell repertoires in COVID-19. The wider study: COVID-19 samples collected from the United States, Italy and Spain covered acute and convalescent phases.

Clones were sequenced by immunoSEQ multiplex PCR, and TCRdb holds only the in-frame ones, with some missing. This repertoire shows about 200,000 clones, approximately 83% found once; its top ten account for 2% to 3%. Looked up from germline, CDR1 is SGHTA and CDR2 is FQGNSA. The CDR3 consists of 13 residues. V was shortened by 2 bases and J by 5 bases, with 9 bases between the two germline ends. In this sample, this clone turned up a few times. Source material: peripheral blood. This clonotype was sampled from a woman between 40 and 50 years old with active or convalescent COVID-19. This chain links TRBV7-2 with TRBJ1-2; D is unresolved. The DNA of the CDR3 is TGTGCCAGCAGCTTATACAACGATTATGGCTACACCTTC. Its protein product is CASSLYNDYGYTF. The full variable domain, with the rest looked up from reference TRBV7-2 and TRBJ1-2, is GAGVSQSPSNKVTEKGKDVELRCDPISGHTALYWYRQSLGQGLEFLIYFQGNSAPDKSGLPSDRFSAERTGGSVSTLTIQRTQQEDSAVYLCASSLYNDYGYTFGSGTRLTVV.